The 8 T cell receptor beta chains presented below share a single source sample, sequenced in a study of T cells after yellow fever vaccination. From the 5' RACE reads, TCRdb called clonotypes with MiXCR, one entry per CDR3 protein. Found here are about 340,000 distinct CDR3 sequences, 7.5% to 9% of them singletons; the top ten hold roughly 17%. Sequences were derived from PBMCs, sampled on the day of the first yellow fever vaccination. The receptor set was obtained from a young man who received the YFV17D yellow fever vaccine.

This chain links TRBV7-2 with TRBJ2-5; TRBD1 matches 9 bases. CDR3 length: 15 residues. CDR1 and CDR2 (germline): SGHTA, FQGNSA. Unmatched junction bases numbered 3, after V lost 2 bases and J lost 2 bases. The CDR3 loop reads CASSLMGQGQETQYF. The CDR3 DNA sequence: TGTGCCAGCAGCTTAATGGGACAGGGACAAGAGACCCAGTACTTC. The whole variable domain, remainder taken from reference TRBV7-2 and TRBJ2-5, is GAGVSQSPSNKVTEKGKDVELRCDPISGHTALYWYRQSLGQGLEFLIYFQGNSAPDKSGLPSDRFSAERTGGSVSTLTIQRTQQEDSAVYLCASSLMGQGQETQYFGPGTRLLVL.

This sequence joins TRBV6-1 and TRBJ2-7, with 8 nucleotides matching TRBD2. V gave up 6 bases and J gave up 5 bases; unmatched junction bases: 12. Germline CDR1 MNHNS, CDR2 SASEGT. CDR3 length: 15 amino acids. CDR3: CASRSGTSNFHEQYF. CDR3 DNA: TGTGCCAGCAGGTCTGGGACTAGTAATTTCCACGAGCAGTACTTC.

This clonotype occurred a few times. The CDR3 loop is CASSPPTYEQYV. In DNA, the CDR3 is TGTGCCAGCTCCCCCCCAACCTACGAGCAGTACGTC. This chain links TRBV6-1 with TRBJ2-7; no firm D call. The CDR3 has 12 residues. The germline V and J ends were trimmed by 8 bases and 2 bases, with 10 bases remaining between them. Germline loops: CDR1 MNHNS, CDR2 SASEGT.

The gene calls are TRBV7-9 and TRBJ1-1; D possibly corresponds to TRBD1 (6 bases). The germline V and J ends were trimmed by 1 base and 9 bases, with 15 bases remaining between them. This CDR3 has 14 amino acids. The germline CDR1 and CDR2 sequences are SEHNR and FQNEAQ (reference sequence). The CDR3 protein is CASSLGAGVDQAFF. CDR3 nucleotide sequence: TGTGCCAGCAGCTTAGGGGCAGGGGTTGACCAAGCTTTCTTT.

This clonotype has a count of ten or more. The DNA for the CDR3 is TGCGCCAGCAGCTTTAGCAGTCAGACCTACGAGCAGTACTTC. It encodes CASSFSSQTYEQYF. The chain is built from TRBV5-1 and TRBJ2-7; no firm D call. This CDR3 contains 14 residues. The V end lost 2 bases, the J end lost 2 bases, and 11 bases lay between the germline ends. Germline CDR1 SGHRS, CDR2 YFSETQ.

The table lists this clonotype with many counts. This chain joins TRBV6-5 and TRBJ1-6; 9 nucleotides align to TRBD1. This CDR3 is 15 amino acids long. V dropped 4 bases and J dropped 7; count of bases not matched to a gene: 5. Germline CDR1 reads MNHEY; CDR2 reads SVGAGI. The CDR3 spells CASSWDRDGNSPLHF. CDR3 in DNA: TGTGCCAGCAGTTGGGACAGGGACGGGAATTCACCCCTCCACTTT.

The gene calls are TRBV10-2 and TRBJ2-3, with D tentatively TRBD2 (7 bases). Trimming shortened V by 1 base and J by 2 bases, and 13 bases separated the two germline ends. The germline CDR1 and CDR2 sequences are WSHSY and SAAADI. This CDR3 is built from 16 residues. For the CDR3, the DNA is TGCGCCAGCAGTGAGTTTGGGGGGGCGACCACAGATACGCAGTATTTT. This codes for CASSEFGGATTDTQYF.

This clonotype appeared a few times. The genes are TRBV7-4 and TRBJ1-2, with D possibly matching TRBD1 (6 bases). The CDR3 spans 15 residues. Germline CDR1 SGHVT, CDR2 SQSDAQ. V gave up 6 bases and J gave up 8 bases, with 22 bases separating them. The chain's CDR3 is CASRDPGDRSKGYTF. CDR3 nucleotides: TGTGCCAGCAGGGATCCAGGGGATAGATCGAAGGGCTACACCTTC. The full variable domain, completed using reference TRBV7-4 and TRBJ1-2, is GAGVSQSPRYKVAKRGRDVALRCDSISGHVTLYWYRQTLGQGSEVLTYSQSDAQRDKSGRPSGRFSAERPERSVSTLKIQRTEQGDSAVYLCASRDPGDRSKGYTFGSGTRLTVV.